This passage covers 18 T cell receptor beta chains from one sample sequenced in a study of cytomegalovirus exposure and HLA in healthy donors. Repertoires were generated with immunoSEQ multiplex PCR, while TCRdb's copy carries only in-frame clones and drops some. Among about 250,000 clones listed, approximately 90% were seen once. Sequencing was performed on PBMCs. These receptors were obtained from a man between 18 and 29 years old in good health and CMV-seronegative.

The V and J genes are TRBV27 and TRBJ2-1; 7 nucleotides line up with TRBD2. The CDR3 sequence is 15 residues long. Looked up from germline, CDR1 is MNHEY and CDR2 is SMNVEV (reference sequence). The V segment lost 6 bases and the J segment 4 bases; nucleotides outside the gene matches: 9. Here the CDR3 reads CASSPWGGGYNEQFF. For the CDR3, the DNA is TGTGCCAGCAGCCCCTGGGGCGGGGGTTACAATGAGCAGTTCTTC.

The gene calls are TRBV6-4 and TRBJ2-3, with D tentatively TRBD2 (6 bases). The CDR3 is made up of 16 amino acids. The germline CDR1 and CDR2 sequences are MRHNA and SNTAGT. Trimming pared 4 bases from V and 0 bases from J, leaving 14 bases between. Written as DNA, the CDR3 is TGTGCCAGCAGTGGGCAGGGAGGTTCTAGCACAGATACGCAGTATTTT. It translates to CASSGQGGSSTDTQYF.

The chain couples TRBV20-1 to TRBJ2-7, with D possibly matching TRBD1 (6 bases). The length of the CDR3 is 11 residues. Deletions cut 6 bases from V and 8 bases from J, with 14 bases between. CDR1 is DFQATT and CDR2 is SNEGSKA in the germline V gene (reference sequence). CDR3 region: CSARTGTQQYF. The DNA of the CDR3 is TGCAGTGCGCGTACAGGGACCCAGCAGTACTTC.

The genes are TRBV29-1 and TRBJ1-2; 8 nucleotides match TRBD1. CDR1 and CDR2 from the germline V gene are SQVTM and ANQGSEA. The CDR3 length is 15 residues. Trimming at V came to 7 bases and at J to 3 bases, leaving 13 bases not matched to a gene. In DNA, the CDR3 is TGCAGCGCCACACCGGCCGGGACAGGACACTATGGCTACACCTTC. Amino acid sequence: CSATPAGTGHYGYTF.

The chain carries TRBV27 and TRBJ1-2; TRBD1 agrees at 7 bases. The CDR3 loop spans 13 amino acids. Per germline, CDR1 MNHEY and CDR2 SMNVEV (reference sequence). V was clipped by 3 bases and J by 8 bases; unmatched bases: 6. Written as DNA, the CDR3 is TGTGCCAGCAGTTTTCTAACAGGGGACGGCTACACCTTC. The encoded protein is CASSFLTGDGYTF.

This sequence joins TRBV5-4 and TRBJ2-5, with D possibly matching TRBD1 (5 bases). The V end was cut by 3 bases, the J end by 1 base, with 13 bases between. Germline V gives CDR1 SGHNT, CDR2 YYREEE (reference sequence). The length of the CDR3 is 15 residues. The CDR3 here is CASSSRQGSQETQYF. CDR3 in DNA: TGTGCCAGCAGCTCAAGGCAGGGCAGCCAAGAGACCCAGTACTTC.

This clone is a singleton in its sample. The chain couples TRBV6-5 to TRBJ1-2; D unresolved. This CDR3 contains 13 residues. CDR1 and CDR2 from the germline V gene are MNHEY and SVGAGI. V dropped 5 bases and J dropped 8 bases, with 15 bases sitting between them. In DNA, the CDR3 is TGTGCCAGCAGTATCCAGGAGGCCGGAGGCTACACCTTC. Protein sequence: CASSIQEAGGYTF.

V is TRBV15 and J is TRBJ1-1; perhaps TRBD1 as D (6 bases). V was shortened by 0 bases and J by 6 bases, with 11 bases between the two germline ends. The CDR3 is made up of 14 amino acids. CDR1 and CDR2 (germline): LNHNV, YYDKDF (reference sequence). As DNA, the CDR3 is TGTGCCACCAGCAGAGAGGCCAGGGGCGCTGAAGCTTTCTTT. Translation gives CATSREARGAEAFF.

The gene calls are TRBV11-2 and TRBJ2-7; TRBD2 aligns across 10 bases. The CDR3 is 14 residues long. The germline CDR1 and CDR2 sequences are SGHAT and FQNNGV. V was pared by 5 bases and J by 5 bases, with 6 bases of the junction left unmatched. CDR3 nucleotides: TGTGCCAGCAGCGTCCTAGCGGGAGTCCACGAGCAGTACTTC. The encoded protein is CASSVLAGVHEQYF.

The chain employs TRBV28 and TRBJ2-2; TRBD2 is a possible D gene (5 bases). The germline V gene has CDR1 MDHEN and CDR2 SYDVKM. The CDR3 runs 14 residues. Trimming shortened V by 7 bases and J by 4 bases, and 13 bases separated the two germline ends. This CDR3 is CASKRVRGTGELFF. The DNA of the CDR3 is TGTGCCAGCAAGAGGGTCCGGGGCACCGGGGAGCTGTTTTTT. The entire variable domain, with the rest obtained from reference TRBV28 and TRBJ2-2, is as follows: DVKVTQSSRYLVKRTGEKVFLECVQDMDHENMFWYRQDPGLGLRLIYFSYDVKMKEKGDIPEGYSVSREKKERFSLILESASTNQTSMYLCASKRVRGTGELFFGEGSRLTVL.

The chain uses TRBV5-1 and TRBJ2-2, with a tentative D call TRBD1 (6 bases). Trimming pared 3 bases from V and 1 base from J, leaving 13 bases between. Germline CDR1 is SGHRS and CDR2 is YFSETQ. The CDR3 consists of 16 residues. The CDR3 loop reads CASSWGRGMNTGELFF. CDR3 nucleotides: TGCGCCAGCAGCTGGGGAAGGGGGATGAACACCGGGGAGCTGTTTTTT.

The chain uses TRBV7-3 and TRBJ2-1; possibly TRBD2 for D (5 bases). Deletions cut 5 bases from V and 7 bases from J, with 9 bases between. From germline, CDR1 is SGHTA and CDR2 FQGTGA. CDR3 length: 12 amino acids. The CDR3 sequence is CASSGRGNEQFF. DNA of the CDR3: TGTGCCAGCAGCGGCCGAGGGAATGAGCAGTTCTTC.

The table lists this clone with a count of one. The chain recombines TRBV7-9 with TRBJ2-7; possibly TRBD2 for D (5 bases). Germline V gene lookup returns CDR1 SEHNR and CDR2 FQNEAQ (reference sequence). The CDR3 contains 15 residues. Trimming took off 7 bases at V and 2 bases at J, with 18 bases between the two ends. In nucleotides, the CDR3 is TGTGCCAGCACTGTATACCCCGGGGTAACCTACGAGCAGTACTTC. As protein: CASTVYPGVTYEQYF.

On this clone itself: Other DNA sequences in this specimen translate into the identical CDR3. This chain joins TRBV7-2 and TRBJ1-1; the D is unclear. The germline V gene has CDR1 SGHTA and CDR2 FQGNSA. Deletions cut 3 bases from V and 0 bases from J, with 5 bases between. The CDR3 is 13 amino acids. The chain's CDR3 is CASSLIVNTEAFF. The CDR3 DNA reads as TGTGCCAGCAGCTTGATAGTGAACACTGAAGCTTTCTTT.

The chain is built from TRBV4-1 and TRBJ2-5; D is unresolved. This CDR3 spans 15 amino acids. V dropped 4 bases and J dropped 4 bases, with 16 bases sitting between them. Germline loops: CDR1 MGHRA, CDR2 YSYEKL. In nucleotides, the CDR3 is TGCGCCAGCAGCCCCACCCCGGAGTTATTAGAGACCCAGTACTTC. It codes for CASSPTPELLETQYF.

This clone was recorded only once. The V gene is TRBV7-9, the J gene TRBJ1-3; D remains ambiguous. CDR1 and CDR2 (germline): SEHNR, FQNEAQ (reference sequence). The CDR3 runs 14 residues. V was trimmed by 6 bases and J by 0 bases, leaving 9 bases between them. DNA for the CDR3: TGTGCCAGCAGGGAGGGCCTCTCTGGAAACACCATATATTTT. Translation: CASREGLSGNTIYF. The whole variable domain, remainder taken from reference TRBV7-9 and TRBJ1-3, is DTGVSQNPRHKITKRGQNVTFRCDPISEHNRLYWYRQTLGQGPEFLTYFQNEAQLEKSRLLSDRFSAERPKGSFSTLEIQRTEQGDSAMYLCASREGLSGNTIYFGEGSWLTVV.

The chain links TRBV7-9 to TRBJ1-2, with no clear D. Germline lookup yields CDR1 SEHNR and CDR2 FQNEAQ (reference sequence). V was pared by 6 bases and J by 1 base, with 9 bases between. The CDR3 is 13 residues long. CDR3 in DNA: TGTGCCAGCAGTTCGAGTCGTAACTATGGCTACACCTTC. Residues: CASSSSRNYGYTF.

The chain uses TRBV11-2 and TRBJ2-3; D may be TRBD2 (5 bases). Trimming shortened V by 5 bases and J by 4 bases, and 13 bases separated the two germline ends. CDR1 SGHAT and CDR2 FQNNGV come from the germline V gene. This CDR3 is built from 14 residues. The CDR3 DNA follows: TGTGCCAGCAGCCCCACTCGGGGATCAGATACGCAGTATTTT. Protein product: CASSPTRGSDTQYF.